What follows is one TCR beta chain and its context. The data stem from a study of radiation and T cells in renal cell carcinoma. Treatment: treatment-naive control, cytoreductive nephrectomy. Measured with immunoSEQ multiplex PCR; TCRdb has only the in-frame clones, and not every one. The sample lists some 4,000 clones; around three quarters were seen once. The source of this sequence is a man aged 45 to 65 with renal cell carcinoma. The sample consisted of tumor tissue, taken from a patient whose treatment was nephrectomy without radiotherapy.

The CDR3 loop reads CAISESGEGTEAFF. CDR3 bases: TGTGCCATCAGTGAGTCAGGGGAAGGCACTGAAGCTTTCTTT. The V call is TRBV10-3, the J call TRBJ1-1; D may be TRBD1 (5 bases). V lost 0 bases, J lost 4 bases, and 9 bases lay in between. This CDR3 is built from 14 residues. Germline assignment: CDR1 ENHRY and CDR2 SYGVKD.